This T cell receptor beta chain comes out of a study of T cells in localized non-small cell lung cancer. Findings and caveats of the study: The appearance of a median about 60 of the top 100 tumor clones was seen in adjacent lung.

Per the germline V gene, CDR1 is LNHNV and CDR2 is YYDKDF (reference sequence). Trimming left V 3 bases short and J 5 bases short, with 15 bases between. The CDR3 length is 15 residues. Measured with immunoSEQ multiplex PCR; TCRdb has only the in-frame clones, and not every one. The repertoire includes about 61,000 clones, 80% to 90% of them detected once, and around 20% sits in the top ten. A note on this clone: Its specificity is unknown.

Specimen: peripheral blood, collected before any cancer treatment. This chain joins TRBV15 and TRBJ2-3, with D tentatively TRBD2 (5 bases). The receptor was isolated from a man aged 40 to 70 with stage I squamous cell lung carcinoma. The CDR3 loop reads CATSSPLGVVDTQYF. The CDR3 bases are TGTGCCACCAGCAGCCCCCTCGGGGTAGTAGATACGCAGTATTTT.